Each of the 23 T cell receptor beta chains below was sequenced from the same sample in a study of T cell responses to AZD1222 COVID-19 vaccine (dated by TCRdb to the early 2020s). What the time point label conveys for this sample: about 28 days (+/-7) after the second vaccine dose. Library creation used the immunoSEQ multiplex PCR assay. TCRdb retrieved this table from immuneACCESS and kept in-frame rearrangements only. Not all clones are present; in checked studies, unresolved V genes account for under half, and no reason is known for the remainder. Within this sample are 97,000 or so clones, with approximately 90% of them counted one time only. 6.5% to 10% of the sample comes from the top ten. Sequencing was performed on peripheral blood, taken 28 days after the second AZD1222 dose. Source of these receptors: an adult who received the AZD1222 COVID-19 vaccine.

The V and J genes are TRBV7-8 and TRBJ2-7; the D gene is possibly TRBD2 (5 bases). There are 17 residues in the CDR3. The V gene lost 0 bases and the J gene lost 3 bases, with 18 bases spanning the gap. Germline CDR1 SGHVS, CDR2 FQNEAQ. DNA of the CDR3: TGTGCCAGCAGCTTAGCTCCCGGACGGGCCCGGGGCTACGAGCAGTACTTC. It encodes CASSLAPGRARGYEQYF.

This chain connects TRBV14 to TRBJ2-1; 9 nucleotides agree with TRBD2. The CDR3 consists of 17 residues. The V and J ends lost 2 bases and 3 bases, in that order; junction bases with no gene match: 8. Germline V CDR1 and CDR2: SGHDN, FVKESK. CDR3 nucleotides: TGTGCCAGCAGCCAACGCCTTATAGCGGGAGTCTACAATGAGCAGTTCTTC. It is translated as CASSQRLIAGVYNEQFF.

The gene calls are TRBV5-1 and TRBJ1-4; D is ambiguous. Trimming shortened V by 1 base and J by 2 bases, and 9 bases separated the two germline ends. The CDR3 is made up of 15 amino acids. The germline V gene encodes CDR1 SGHRS and CDR2 YFSETQ. CDR3 DNA: TGCGCCAGCAGCTTGTTGGGGAGCACTAATGAAAAACTGTTTTTT. It translates to CASSLLGSTNEKLFF.

The V gene is TRBV4-3, the J gene TRBJ2-2; 7 nucleotides line up with TRBD2. Trimming cost V 4 bases and J 2 bases; bases outside gene matches: 13. Germline V lookup: CDR1 LGHNA, CDR2 YSLEER. The CDR3 loop spans 18 amino acids. Here the CDR3 DNA reads TGCGCCAGCAGCCGAACACCCGTGGGGGGGGTAAACACCGGGGAGCTGTTTTTT. Translated, it gives CASSRTPVGGVNTGELFF.

This clone is a singleton in its sample. The rearrangement uses TRBV19 and TRBJ2-2, with 7 bases matching TRBD1. The CDR3 has 15 amino acids. CDR1 and CDR2 from the germline V gene are LNHDA and SQIVND (reference sequence). The V gene end was trimmed by 3 bases and the J gene end by 2 bases; junction bases not matched to a gene: 3. In nucleotides, the CDR3 is TGTGCCAGTAGTATCGACAGGGTAAACACCGGGGAGCTGTTTTTT. Translation gives CASSIDRVNTGELFF.

The rearrangement uses TRBV27 and TRBJ1-5, with 9 bases aligning to TRBD1. V was clipped by 5 bases and J by 7 bases; unmatched bases: 12. Germline V gene data show CDR1 as MNHEY and CDR2 as SMNVEV (reference sequence). The CDR3 totals 16 residues. The CDR3 sequence is CASSKLQGAVKQPQHF. The CDR3 nucleotides are TGTGCCAGCAGTAAACTACAGGGGGCGGTCAAACAGCCCCAGCATTTT.

V usage is TRBV28 and J usage is TRBJ2-2, with TRBD2 matching 10 bases. CDR1 and CDR2 from the germline V gene are MDHEN and SYDVKM. V lost 8 bases to trimming and J lost 1 base; unmatched junction nucleotides: 10. CDR3 size: 17 residues. The CDR3 sequence is CASDATASGRNTGELFF. The DNA of the CDR3 is TGTGCCAGCGACGCTACTGCTAGCGGGAGGAACACCGGGGAGCTGTTTTTT.

The DNA of the CDR3 is TGTGCCAGCAGCCTAGGAGGGGGATTCAATGAGCAGTTCTTC. Translated, it gives CASSLGGGFNEQFF. J is TRBJ2-1 and V is TRBV11-3; D tentatively fits TRBD1 or TRBD2 (6 bases each). CDR3 length equals 14 residues. Germline V gene sequence: CDR1 SGHNT, CDR2 YENEEA. V lost 5 bases, J lost 6 bases, and 14 bases lay in between.

This clone was seen more than once but under ten times. The rearrangement links TRBV12-3 or TRBV12-4 to TRBJ1-2; maybe TRBD1 (5 bases). The V and J ends lost 6 bases and 4 bases respectively, with 9 bases between them. The CDR3 length is 12 residues. The CDR3 loop reads CASSNQGYGYTF. CDR3 DNA sequence: TGTGCCAGCAGCAACCAGGGCTATGGCTACACCTTC.

The chain is built from TRBV5-1 and TRBJ2-3; 15 nucleotides line up with TRBD2. CDR1 and CDR2 (germline): SGHRS, YFSETQ. The CDR3 spans 20 residues. The junction had 14 bases not matched to a gene; V was cut back by 4 bases and J by 2 bases. The CDR3 protein is CASSTYRTSGRGLDTDTQYF. CDR3 sequence (DNA): TGCGCCAGCAGCACATACCGGACTAGCGGGAGGGGCCTAGACACAGATACGCAGTATTTT.

This clone was picked up one time. Here the CDR3 reads CATSIRVGSRAHQPQHF. The CDR3 bases are TGTGCCACCAGCATTCGAGTTGGATCACGGGCCCATCAGCCCCAGCATTTT. The gene calls are TRBV15 and TRBJ1-5, with D unclear. Germline lookup yields CDR1 LNHNV and CDR2 YYDKDF (reference sequence). The CDR3 length is 17 residues. V was clipped by 4 bases and J by 5 bases, with 21 bases between them. Full variable domain (remainder filled in from reference TRBV15 and TRBJ1-5): DAMVIQNPRYQVTQFGKPVTLSCSQTLNHNVMYWYQQKSSQAPKLLFHYYDKDFNNEADTPDNFQSRRPNTSFCFLDIRSPGLGDTAMYLCATSIRVGSRAHQPQHFGDGTRLSIL.

This chain links TRBV5-6 with TRBJ1-1; D is unresolved. Germline CDR1 reads SGHDT; CDR2 reads YYEEEE. The V gene lost 1 base and the J gene lost 0 bases, with 4 bases spanning the gap. The CDR3 contains 13 residues. In nucleotides, the CDR3 is TGTGCCAGCAGCTTGCTGCTGAACACTGAAGCTTTCTTT. Its translation is CASSLLLNTEAFF.

The V gene is TRBV30, the J gene TRBJ2-1; no clear D. Trimming removed 0 bases at V and 8 bases at J, with 8 bases between. Germline loops: CDR1 GTSNPN, CDR2 SVGIG (reference sequence). The length of the CDR3 is 12 residues. In DNA, the CDR3 is TGTGCCTGGAGTGTACCCGGGCATGAGCAGTTCTTC. Translating gives CAWSVPGHEQFF.

V gene TRBV9 combines with J gene TRBJ1-2; TRBD1 agrees at 7 bases. Trimming at V came to 5 bases and at J to 8 bases, leaving 3 bases not matched to a gene. The CDR3 length is 11 residues. Germline V gene lookup returns CDR1 SGDLS and CDR2 YYNGEE. The CDR3 DNA is TGTGCCAGCAGAGACAGGGAAGGCTACACCTTC. Translated, it gives CASRDREGYTF.

This CDR3 is CASSLLSRTGYNEQFF. The CDR3 region has the DNA TGTGCCAGCAGCTTATTATCTCGGACAGGATACAATGAGCAGTTCTTC. This chain uses TRBV7-8 with TRBJ2-1; 7 bases line up with TRBD1. Germline assignment: CDR1 SGHVS and CDR2 FQNEAQ. The CDR3 extends over 16 amino acids. V shed 2 bases and J 4 bases; nucleotides not matched to a gene: 8.

The chain has TRBV27 and TRBJ1-1; 11 bases fit TRBD1. CDR3 length equals 16 residues. Unmatched junction bases numbered 8, after V lost 6 bases and J lost 2 bases. Germline V gene sequence: CDR1 MNHEY, CDR2 SMNVEV (reference sequence). The CDR3 sequence is CASRDRGRWFNTEAFF. DNA for the CDR3: TGTGCCAGCAGGGACAGGGGGCGATGGTTCAACACTGAAGCTTTCTTT.

The chain is built from TRBV7-3 and TRBJ1-1, with D unresolved. V lost 2 bases, J lost 2 bases, and 6 bases lay in between. This CDR3 contains 13 residues. The germline V gene has CDR1 SGHTA and CDR2 FQGTGA. The CDR3 protein is CASSLEANTEAFF. The CDR3, as DNA: TGTGCCAGCAGCTTAGAGGCAAACACTGAAGCTTTCTTT.

The V call is TRBV9, the J call TRBJ2-1, with D tentatively TRBD2 (5 bases). V dropped 5 bases and J dropped 0 bases, with 12 bases sitting between them. CDR3 length: 15 residues. Per the germline V gene, CDR1 is SGDLS and CDR2 is YYNGEE. CDR3 region: CASRSPGSSYNEQFF. In DNA, the CDR3 is TGTGCCAGCAGATCCCCTGGGAGCTCCTACAATGAGCAGTTCTTC.

V is TRBV4-2 and J is TRBJ1-2, with 9 bases that match TRBD1. After removal of 3 bases from V and 6 bases from J, the junction contained 8 bases not matched to a gene. Germline loops: CDR1 LGHNA, CDR2 YNFKEQ. This CDR3 region has 15 residues. CDR3 sequence: CASSHLRDRVNGYTF. DNA of the CDR3: TGTGCCAGCAGCCACCTCCGGGACAGGGTAAATGGCTACACCTTC.

The chain combines TRBV7-2 with TRBJ2-3, with a possible D match to TRBD1 (7 bases). There are 14 residues in the CDR3. Germline V gene data show CDR1 as SGHTA and CDR2 as FQGNSA. V was trimmed by 5 bases and J by 6 bases, leaving 15 bases between them. The DNA of the CDR3 is TGTGCCAGCAGCCCCGGACCAGGGGGGGATACGCAGTATTTT. This sequence encodes CASSPGPGGDTQYF.

The rearrangement links TRBV6-5 to TRBJ2-7; 8 bases agree with TRBD1. CDR3 size: 14 residues. Trimming took 6 bases from V and 4 from J; bases not matched to a gene: 8. The V gene's germline CDR1 is MNHEY and CDR2 SVGAGI. The CDR3 DNA reads TGTGCCAGCAGATCCGGGACAGGCATTTACGAGCAGTACTTC. The encoded protein is CASRSGTGIYEQYF.

The gene calls are TRBV28 and TRBJ1-1; no definite D call. The CDR3 totals 12 residues. Trimming stripped 4 bases from V and 4 bases from J, with 7 bases between. CDR1 is MDHEN and CDR2 is SYDVKM in the germline V gene. This chain's CDR3 is CASSSPTTEAFF. For the CDR3, the DNA is TGTGCCAGCAGTTCTCCCACCACTGAAGCTTTCTTT.

Here the CDR3 DNA reads TGTGCCAGCAGCTTGATGGCAGGGATGGCCACTGAAGCTTTCTTT. Amino acid sequence: CASSLMAGMATEAFF. This chain uses TRBV7-3 with TRBJ1-1; D is perhaps TRBD1 (5 bases). CDR1 and CDR2 from the germline V gene are SGHTA and FQGTGA. The CDR3 is 15 residues long. The V gene lost 3 bases and the J gene lost 4 bases, with 15 bases spanning the gap.